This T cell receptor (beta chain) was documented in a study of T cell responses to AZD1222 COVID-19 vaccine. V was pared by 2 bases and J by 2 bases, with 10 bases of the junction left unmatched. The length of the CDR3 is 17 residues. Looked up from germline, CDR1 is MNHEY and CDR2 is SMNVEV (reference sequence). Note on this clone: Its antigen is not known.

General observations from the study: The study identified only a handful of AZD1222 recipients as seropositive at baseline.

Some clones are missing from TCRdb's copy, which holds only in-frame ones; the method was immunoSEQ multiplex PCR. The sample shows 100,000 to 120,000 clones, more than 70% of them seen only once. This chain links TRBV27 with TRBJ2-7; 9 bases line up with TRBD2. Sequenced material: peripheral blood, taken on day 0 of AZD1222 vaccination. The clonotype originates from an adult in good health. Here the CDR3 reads CASSLRGPLAGAYEQYF. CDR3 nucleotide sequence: TGTGCCAGCAGTTTACGCGGGCCACTAGCGGGTGCCTACGAGCAGTACTTC.